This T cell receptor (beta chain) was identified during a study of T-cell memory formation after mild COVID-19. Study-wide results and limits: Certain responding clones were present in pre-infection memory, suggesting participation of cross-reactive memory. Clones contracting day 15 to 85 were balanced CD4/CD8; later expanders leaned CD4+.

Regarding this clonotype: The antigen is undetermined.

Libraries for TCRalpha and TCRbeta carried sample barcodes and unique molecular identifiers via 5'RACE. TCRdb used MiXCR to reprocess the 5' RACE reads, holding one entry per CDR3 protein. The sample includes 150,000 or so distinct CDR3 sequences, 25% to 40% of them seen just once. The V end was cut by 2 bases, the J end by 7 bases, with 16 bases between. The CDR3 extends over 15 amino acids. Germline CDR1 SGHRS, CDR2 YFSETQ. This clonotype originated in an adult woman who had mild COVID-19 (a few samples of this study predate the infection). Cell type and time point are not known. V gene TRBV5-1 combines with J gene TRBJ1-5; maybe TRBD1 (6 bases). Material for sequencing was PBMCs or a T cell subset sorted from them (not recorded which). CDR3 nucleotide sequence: TGCGCCAGCAGCTTAACAGGGACCCCCGGGCAGCCCCAGCATTTT. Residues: CASSLTGTPGQPQHF. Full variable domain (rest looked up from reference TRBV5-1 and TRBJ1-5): KAGVTQTPRYLIKTRGQQVTLSCSPISGHRSVSWYQQTPGQGLQFLFEYFSETQRNKGNFPGRFSGRQFSNSRSEMNVSTLELGDSALYLCASSLTGTPGQPQHFGDGTRLSIL.